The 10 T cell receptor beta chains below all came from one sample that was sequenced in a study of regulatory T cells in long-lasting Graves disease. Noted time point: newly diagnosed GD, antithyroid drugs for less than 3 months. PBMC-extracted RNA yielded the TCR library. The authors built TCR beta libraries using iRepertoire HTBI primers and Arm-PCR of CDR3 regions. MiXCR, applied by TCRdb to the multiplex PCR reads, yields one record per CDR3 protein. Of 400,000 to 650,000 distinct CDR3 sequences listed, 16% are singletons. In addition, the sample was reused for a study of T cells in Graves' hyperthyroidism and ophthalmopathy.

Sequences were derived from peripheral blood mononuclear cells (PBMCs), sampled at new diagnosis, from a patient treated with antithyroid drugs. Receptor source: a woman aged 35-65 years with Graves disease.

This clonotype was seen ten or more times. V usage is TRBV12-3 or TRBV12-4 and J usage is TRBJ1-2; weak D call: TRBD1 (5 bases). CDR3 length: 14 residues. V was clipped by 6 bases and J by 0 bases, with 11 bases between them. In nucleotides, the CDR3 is TGTGCCAGCAGCCCCGGGGGGGCTAACTATGGCTACACCTTC. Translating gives CASSPGGANYGYTF.

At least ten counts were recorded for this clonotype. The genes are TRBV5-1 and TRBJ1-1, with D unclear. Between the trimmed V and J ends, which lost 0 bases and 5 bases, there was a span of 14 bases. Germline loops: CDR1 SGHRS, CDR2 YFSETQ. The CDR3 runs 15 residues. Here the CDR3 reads CASSLEAALRTEAFF. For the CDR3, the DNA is TGCGCCAGCAGCTTGGAGGCAGCATTAAGGACTGAAGCTTTCTTT.

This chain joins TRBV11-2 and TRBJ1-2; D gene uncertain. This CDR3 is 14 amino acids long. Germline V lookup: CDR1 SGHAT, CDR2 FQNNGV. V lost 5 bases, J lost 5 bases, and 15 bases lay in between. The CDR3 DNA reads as TGTGCCAGCAGCCAAGACACGCAGAGGTATGGCTACACCTTC. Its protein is CASSQDTQRYGYTF.

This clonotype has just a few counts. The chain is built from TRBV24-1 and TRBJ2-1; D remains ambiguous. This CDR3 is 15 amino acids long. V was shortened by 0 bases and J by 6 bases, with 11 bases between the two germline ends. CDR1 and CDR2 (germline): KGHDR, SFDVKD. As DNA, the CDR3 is TGTGCCACCAGTGATTTGTCCCGGGTAGGCAATGAGCAGTTCTTC. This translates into CATSDLSRVGNEQFF.

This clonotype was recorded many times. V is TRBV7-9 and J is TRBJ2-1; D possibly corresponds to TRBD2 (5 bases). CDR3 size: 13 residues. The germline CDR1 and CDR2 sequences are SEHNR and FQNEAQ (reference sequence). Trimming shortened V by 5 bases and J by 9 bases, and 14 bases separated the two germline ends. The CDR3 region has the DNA TGTGCCAGCAGCCCGCTCACTAGTTCTGAGCAGTTCTTC. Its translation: CASSPLTSSEQFF.

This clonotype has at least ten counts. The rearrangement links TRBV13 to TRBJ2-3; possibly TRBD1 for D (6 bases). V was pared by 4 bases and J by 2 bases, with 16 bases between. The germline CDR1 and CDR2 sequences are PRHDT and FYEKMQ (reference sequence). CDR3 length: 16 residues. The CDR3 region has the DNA TGTGCCAGCAGCTCGCGACAGGACCTCCTCACAGATACGCAGTATTTT. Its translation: CASSSRQDLLTDTQYF.

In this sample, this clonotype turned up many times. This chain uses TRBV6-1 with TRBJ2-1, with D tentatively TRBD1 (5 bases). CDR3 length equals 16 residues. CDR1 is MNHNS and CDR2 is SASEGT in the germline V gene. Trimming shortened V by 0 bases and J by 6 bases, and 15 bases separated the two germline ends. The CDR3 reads CASSEAHRLVANEQFF. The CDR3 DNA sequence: TGTGCCAGCAGTGAAGCGCACAGGCTGGTTGCCAATGAGCAGTTCTTC.

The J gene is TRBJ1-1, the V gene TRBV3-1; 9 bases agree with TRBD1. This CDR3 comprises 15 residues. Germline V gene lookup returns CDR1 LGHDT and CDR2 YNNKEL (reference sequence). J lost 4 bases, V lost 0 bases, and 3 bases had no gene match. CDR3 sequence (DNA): TGTGCCAGCAGCCAAGAGGGACAGGGATTCACTGAAGCTTTCTTT. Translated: CASSQEGQGFTEAFF.

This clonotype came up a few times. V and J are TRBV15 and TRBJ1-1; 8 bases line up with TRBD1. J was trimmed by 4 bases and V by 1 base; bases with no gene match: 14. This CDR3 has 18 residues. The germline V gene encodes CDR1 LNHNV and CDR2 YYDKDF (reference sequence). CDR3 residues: CATSRGGQGEVGVTEAFF. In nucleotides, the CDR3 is TGTGCCACCAGCAGAGGCGGACAGGGCGAGGTGGGGGTCACTGAAGCTTTCTTT.

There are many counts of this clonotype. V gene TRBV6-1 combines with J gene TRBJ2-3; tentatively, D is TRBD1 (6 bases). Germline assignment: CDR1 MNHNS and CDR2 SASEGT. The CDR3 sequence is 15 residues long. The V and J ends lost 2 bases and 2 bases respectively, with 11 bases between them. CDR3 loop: CASSERQVFTDTQYF. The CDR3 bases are TGTGCCAGCAGTGAAAGACAGGTTTTCACAGATACGCAGTATTTT.